This T cell receptor (beta chain) was observed in a study of T cells in women clearing cervical HPV infection. About the research overall: Case blood drawn at lesion detection; control blood after infection cleared. HLA type could not be excluded as a confounder.

The study, taken as a whole, reports: CIN3+ cases had significantly higher TCR repertoire richness than controls, but evenness did not differ. Richness differences could reflect unmeasured T-cell content per sample.

Points on this clone: Its antigen remains unknown. Read sequence stops 3 residues before the CDR3 end, and the germline J gene provides the missing end.

The V and J ends lost 6 bases and 5 bases, in that order; junction bases with no gene match: 6. The CDR3 sequence is 13 residues long. Germline CDR1 reads MNHEY; CDR2 reads SVGEGT. Clones were sequenced by immunoSEQ multiplex PCR, and TCRdb holds only the in-frame ones, with some missing. In all, the sample yields about 46,000 clones. The specimen was blood buffy coat. The TCR comes from a woman aged 18 to 75 with a cervical HPV16 infection that either progressed to CIN3+ or cleared (not recorded which). The chain links TRBV6-2 or TRBV6-3 to TRBJ2-7; 8 positions match TRBD1. The sequenced part of the CDR3 DNA is TGTGCCAGCAGACTGACAGGGGAAAACGAG. It translates to CASRLTGENE. The entire CDR3 reads CASRLTGENEQYF.